In this sample, the clone carrying this TCR beta chain turned up once. V lost 0 bases and J lost 6; bases outside the gene matches: 8. Germline loops: CDR1 MGHRA, CDR2 YSYEKL. This CDR3 is 16 amino acids long. These data belong to a study of T cell changes during pregnancy in multiple sclerosis. Sequencing used immunoSEQ multiplex PCR; TCRdb keeps in-frame clones, though not all of them. Of more than 75,000 clones listed, roughly 93% are singletons. The sequence came from a female donor with multiple sclerosis, enrolled in a pregnancy study. V usage is TRBV4-1 and J usage is TRBJ2-3; 8 bases agree with TRBD2. The sequences come from peripheral blood, collected in the third trimester of pregnancy. The CDR3 loop is CASSQEGAGGVDTQYF. In DNA form, the CDR3 reads TGCGCCAGCAGCCAAGAAGGTGCCGGGGGGGTCGATACGCAGTATTTT.